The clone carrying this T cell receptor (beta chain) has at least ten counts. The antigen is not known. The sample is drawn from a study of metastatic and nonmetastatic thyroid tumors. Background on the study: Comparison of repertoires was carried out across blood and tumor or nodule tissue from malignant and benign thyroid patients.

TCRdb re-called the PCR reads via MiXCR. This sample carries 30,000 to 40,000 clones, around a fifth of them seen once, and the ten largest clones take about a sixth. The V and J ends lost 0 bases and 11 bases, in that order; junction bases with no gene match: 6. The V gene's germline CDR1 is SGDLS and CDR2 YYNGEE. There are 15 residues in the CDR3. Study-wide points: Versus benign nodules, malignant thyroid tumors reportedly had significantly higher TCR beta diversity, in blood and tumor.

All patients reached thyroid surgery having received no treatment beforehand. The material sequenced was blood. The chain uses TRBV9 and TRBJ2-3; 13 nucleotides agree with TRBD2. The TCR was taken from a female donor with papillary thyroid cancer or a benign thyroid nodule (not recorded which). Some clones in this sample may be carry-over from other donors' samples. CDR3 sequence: CASSVATSGRAWQYF. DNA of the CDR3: TGTGCCAGCAGCGTAGCTACTAGCGGGAGGGCCTGGCAGTATTTT. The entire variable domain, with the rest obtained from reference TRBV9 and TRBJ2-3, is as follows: DSGVTQTPKHLITATGQRVTLRCSPRSGDLSVYWYQQSLDQGLQFLIQYYNGEERAKGNILERFSAQQFPDLHSELNLSSLELGDSALYFCASSVATSGRAWQYFGPGTRLTVL.